These T cell receptor beta chains were read from a single sample in a study of post-analysis software for immune sequencing data. TCRdb ran MiXCR on the PCR reads and lists one entry per CDR3 protein. The repertoire holds a few hundred thousand distinct CDR3 sequences, with 30% to 45% as singletons. The sample comprised blood. The receptors stem from a girl aged 5-17 years with multiple sclerosis. CDR3s include the opening cysteine and the closing phenylalanine or tryptophan. D genes are given only for firm matches. A clone size is listed for some rows: how often the clone was seen (once, few, many), or a class if it is expanded.

j_gene | abundance | d_gene | v_gene | CDR3nt | CDR3aa
TRBJ2-6 | . | . | TRBV19 | TGTGCCAGTAGTACTGGCAGCTCTGGGGCCAACGTCCGGACTTTC | CASSTGSSGANVRTF
TRBJ1-4 | many | TRBD1 | TRBV5-1 | TGCGCCAGCAGCCCCGGACAGGGGGCTGGTAATGAAAAACTGTTTTTT | CASSPGQGAGNEKLFF
TRBJ1-2 | few | . | TRBV29-1 | TGCAGCGTTGGAGTATCGAGCTATGGCTACACCTTC | CSVGVSSYGYTF
TRBJ2-5 | . | TRBD1 | TRBV12-3/TRBV12-4 | TGTGCCAGCACCCGGGACAGGGGGCGGTTCAGAGAGACCCAGTACTTC | CASTRDRGRFRETQYF
TRBJ1-1 | many | . | TRBV27 | TGTGCCAGCAGCTCTCGGGCGCGGGCTGAAGCTTTCTTT | CASSSRARAEAFF
TRBJ2-5 | many | TRBD2 | TRBV4-1 | TGCGCCAGCAGCCCCGATCTAGCGGGGGTGCCCCAGTACTTC | CASSPDLAGVPQYF
TRBJ2-1 | many | . | TRBV12-3/TRBV12-4 | TGTGCCAGCAGTTTGACTAGGTGGGAGCAGTTCTTC | CASSLTRWEQFF
TRBJ1-4 | many | . | TRBV5-1 | TGCGCCAGCAGCTCGAACAGTGCAACTAATGAAAAACTGTTTTTT | CASSSNSATNEKLFF
TRBJ2-1 | many | . | TRBV29-1 | TGCAGCGTTGAAGCCGGGCCCTCGCTGAATGAGCAGTTCTTC | CSVEAGPSLNEQFF
TRBJ1-6 | . | . | TRBV15 | TGTGCCACCAGCACCTGGCGGCGGATTAATACACCCCTCCACTTT | CATSTWRRINTPLHF
TRBJ2-2 | . | TRBD1 | TRBV6-6 | TGTGCCAGCGGTCAGGGGGCGACCGGGGAGCTGTTTTTT | CASGQGATGELFF
TRBJ2-1 | few | . | TRBV20-1 | TGCAGTGGGAGAGGCAGCGGGTTGAGCTCCTACAATGAGCAGTTCTTC | CSGRGSGLSSYNEQFF
TRBJ1-1 | . | . | TRBV20-1 | TGCAGTGCTAGGGGGCTGGGTCACCGGAACACTGAAGCTTTCTTT | CSARGLGHRNTEAFF
TRBJ1-2 | . | TRBD1 | TRBV7-2 | TGTGCCAGCAGCCCGACAGGGGGTAGGGGCTACACCTTC | CASSPTGGRGYTF
TRBJ1-5 | . | . | TRBV10-3 | TGTGCCATCAGTGACATACGGGAGGTCGGTTCCCTTCAGCCCCAGCATTTT | CAISDIREVGSLQPQHF
TRBJ1-5 | . | TRBD1 | TRBV6-5 | TGTGCCAGCAGTACACAGGGGTGTAGTAATCAGCCCCAGCATTTT | CASSTQGCSNQPQHF
TRBJ1-2 | . | . | TRBV7-9 | TGTGCCAGCACCATCGTGGAGGGAAGTCAAGATGGCTACACCTTC | CASTIVEGSQDGYTF
TRBJ2-2 | . | TRBD1 | TRBV28 | TGTGCCAGCAGTTCAGGGCAGGGGGACACCGGGGAGCTGTTTTTT | CASSSGQGDTGELFF
TRBJ1-1 | few | TRBD1 | TRBV2 | TGTGCCAGCAGTGAAGTCCGGACAGGGGGTACTGAAGCTTTCTTT | CASSEVRTGGTEAFF
TRBJ1-6 | . | . | TRBV5-1 | TGCGCCAGCAGCATCCGGACACCAGGCTCACCCCTCCACTTT | CASSIRTPGSPLHF
TRBJ2-3 | . | TRBD2 | TRBV3-1 | TGTGCCAGCAGCCAAGATAGGAGACTAGCGGGAGGGCGTTCGGATACGCAGTATTTT | CASSQDRRLAGGRSDTQYF
TRBJ1-6 | . | . | TRBV7-9 | TGTGCCAGCATCTTGGGTTCCGGGGACTCACCCCTCCACTTT | CASILGSGDSPLHF
TRBJ2-5 | many | . | TRBV5-1 | TGCGCCAGCAGCTTTAGAGCTTCCCAAGAGACCCAGTACTTC | CASSFRASQETQYF
TRBJ2-5 | . | . | TRBV7-2 | TGTGCCAGCAGTTCGGGGCGCTACGAGACCCAGTACTTC | CASSSGRYETQYF
TRBJ2-3 | many | . | TRBV20-1 | TGCAGTGCTAGTTCCCTCGCCAGGTCGAGCACAGATACGCAGTATTTT | CSASSLARSSTDTQYF
TRBJ1-2 | . | TRBD1 | TRBV7-9 | TGTGCCAGCAGCGCTACAGGGGGAAGGTTTGGCTACACCTTC | CASSATGGRFGYTF
TRBJ1-1 | few | TRBD1 | TRBV2 | TGTGCCAGCAGGGGACAGGGCGGCACTGAAGCTTTCTTT | CASRGQGGTEAFF